One and the same sample provided the 23 T cell receptor beta chains below, sequenced in a study of blood T cell repertoires in COVID-19. Assay: immunoSEQ multiplex PCR; the TCRdb copy retains only in-frame clones and omits some. Seen here are a few hundred thousand clones, approximately 81% observed once, and the top ten hold about a sixth. Sequencing used peripheral blood. All receptors derive from a woman aged 80 or over with active or convalescent COVID-19.

The V and J genes are TRBV12-3 or TRBV12-4 and TRBJ2-4; 8 positions agree with TRBD1. There are 13 residues in the CDR3. Unmatched junction bases numbered 6, after V lost 4 bases and J lost 10 bases. CDR3 loop: CASSSPDRVIQYF. The DNA of the CDR3 is TGTGCCAGCAGTTCTCCGGACAGGGTTATTCAGTACTTC.

V usage is TRBV10-3 and J usage is TRBJ2-2; possibly TRBD2 for D (5 bases). Trimming took off 7 bases at V and 3 bases at J, with 9 bases between the two ends. The CDR3 extends over 13 amino acids. Germline V CDR1 and CDR2: ENHRY, SYGVKD. CDR3: CAINREYTGELFF. The DNA of the CDR3 is TGTGCCATCAACCGGGAATACACCGGGGAGCTGTTTTTT.

This chain links TRBV27 with TRBJ2-7; TRBD1 aligns across 7 bases. Germline V gene data show CDR1 as MNHEY and CDR2 as SMNVEV (reference sequence). Germline trimming cut 4 bases from V and 4 bases from J; bases unmatched to any gene: 16. The CDR3 has 17 amino acids. The CDR3 region is CASSSTFTGARRYEQYF. The CDR3 region has the DNA TGTGCCAGCAGTTCGACTTTTACAGGGGCACGCAGGTACGAGCAGTACTTC.

The genes are TRBV6-5 and TRBJ2-4; perhaps TRBD1 as D (6 bases). The germline V and J ends were trimmed by 6 bases and 0 bases, with 9 bases remaining between them. The CDR3 totals 14 residues. The germline CDR1 and CDR2 sequences are MNHEY and SVGAGI. CDR3 protein: CASRDSLAKNIQYF. CDR3 sequence (DNA): TGTGCCAGCAGGGACAGCCTAGCCAAAAACATTCAGTACTTC.

The chain links TRBV6-6 to TRBJ1-5, with unresolved D. With 6 bases removed from V and 5 bases from J, the gap between germline ends came to 11 bases. The germline V gene has CDR1 MNHNY and CDR2 SVGAGI (reference sequence). The length of the CDR3 is 13 residues. The CDR3 protein is CASSPEEDQPQHF. In DNA form, the CDR3 reads TGTGCCAGCAGCCCCGAGGAGGATCAGCCCCAGCATTTT.

The rearrangement joins TRBV2 to TRBJ1-5; possibly TRBD1 for D (5 bases). Between the trimmed V and J ends, which lost 6 bases and 7 bases, there was a span of 16 bases. From germline, CDR1 is SNHLY and CDR2 FYNNEI. This CDR3 spans 14 amino acids. This chain's CDR3 is CASRPRVGNQPQHF. The CDR3 nucleotides are TGTGCCAGCAGGCCCAGGGTGGGAAACCAGCCCCAGCATTTT.

This chain connects TRBV4-3 to TRBJ2-3, with TRBD2 matching 14 bases. The CDR3 is 15 residues long. Germline lookup yields CDR1 LGHNA and CDR2 YSLEER. Trimming cost V 4 bases and J 10 bases; bases outside gene matches: 7. The CDR3 loop reads CASSPGTSGRIAQYF. The CDR3 DNA follows: TGCGCCAGCAGCCCCGGGACTAGCGGGAGAATAGCGCAGTATTTT.

This chain joins TRBV11-3 and TRBJ1-2; 7 bases agree with TRBD1. The ends lost 5 bases at V and 5 bases at J; junction bases unmatched: 11. The germline CDR1 and CDR2 sequences are SGHNT and YENEEA. This CDR3 region has 15 residues. CDR3 DNA sequence: TGTGCCAGCAGCCCAAGACAGGGAGAGTCGTATGGCTACACCTTC. It yields the protein CASSPRQGESYGYTF.

This chain uses TRBV24-1 with TRBJ2-5, with 8 bases that match TRBD1. CDR1 and CDR2 (germline): KGHDR, SFDVKD. The CDR3 length is 15 residues. Trimming removed 4 bases from V and 5 bases from J; junction bases left unmatched: 8. CDR3 bases: TGTGCCACCAGTGACCCTCGGACAGGGTGGGAGACCCAGTACTTC. It is translated as CATSDPRTGWETQYF.

With regard to this clone: In the same sample, other DNA sequences code for this CDR3. The V gene is TRBV5-5, the J gene TRBJ2-3; TRBD2 aligns across 10 bases. The CDR3 runs to 15 residues. V shed 4 bases and J 0 bases; nucleotides not matched to a gene: 2. CDR1 SGHKS and CDR2 YYEKEE come from the germline V gene (reference sequence). CDR3 in DNA: TGTGCCAGCAGCCTAGCGGGGGTCAGCACAGATACGCAGTATTTT. It specifies CASSLAGVSTDTQYF. The whole variable domain, remainder taken from reference TRBV5-5 and TRBJ2-3, is DAGVTQSPTHLIKTRGQQVTLRCSPISGHKSVSWYQQVLGQGPQFIFQYYEKEERGRGNFPDRFSARQFPNYSSELNVNALLLGDSALYLCASSLAGVSTDTQYFGPGTRLTVL.

The V and J genes are TRBV2 and TRBJ2-5, with 7 bases identical to TRBD1. CDR1 and CDR2 from the germline V gene are SNHLY and FYNNEI. This CDR3 is built from 15 residues. J gave up 3 bases and V 7 bases, and 11 bases lay outside the gene matches. CDR3 sequence (DNA): TGTGCCAGCACCGCACAGGGGAGCTTCGAAGAGACCCAGTACTTC. This sequence encodes CASTAQGSFEETQYF.

The CDR3 nucleotides read TGTGCCAGCAGTTTCGCAGGACTAGCGGGGGATGAGCAGTTCTTC. Its translation is CASSFAGLAGDEQFF. The V and J genes are TRBV7-3 and TRBJ2-1; TRBD2 agrees at 13 bases. The junction had 7 bases not matched to a gene; V was cut back by 6 bases and J by 8 bases. Per the germline V gene, CDR1 is SGHTA and CDR2 is FQGTGA. The length of the CDR3 is 15 residues.

The J gene is TRBJ1-1, the V gene TRBV7-9; D is unresolved. Looked up from germline, CDR1 is SEHNR and CDR2 is FQNEAQ (reference sequence). This CDR3 has 13 amino acids. Trimming took 0 bases from V and 6 from J, leaving 8 bases between them. In DNA form, the CDR3 reads TGTGCCAGCAGCTTAGCCCTACGGGCTGAAGCTTTCTTT. Protein product: CASSLALRAEAFF.

V and J are TRBV20-1 and TRBJ1-1; D gene uncertain. The CDR3 loop spans 15 amino acids. Germline CDR1 is DFQATT and CDR2 is SNEGSKA (reference sequence). V was shortened by 3 bases and J by 0 bases, with 14 bases between the two germline ends. The DNA for the CDR3 is TGCAGTGCTAGTACCCCAGAGGTGTTGAACACTGAAGCTTTCTTT. It is translated as CSASTPEVLNTEAFF.

In this sample, this clone turned up a few times. This chain connects TRBV5-1 to TRBJ1-1; 7 bases align to TRBD1. The germline gives CDR1 SGHRS, CDR2 YFSETQ. With 7 bases clipped from V and 0 bases from J, the junction kept 6 bases outside the gene matches. The length of the CDR3 is 14 residues. CDR3 in DNA: TGCGCCAGCCGTAGGACAGGCGTGAACACTGAAGCTTTCTTT. It encodes CASRRTGVNTEAFF.

J is TRBJ2-3 and V is TRBV6-5, with 9 bases matching TRBD1. After removal of 5 bases from V and 2 bases from J, the junction contained 5 bases not matched to a gene. Germline V gene data show CDR1 as MNHEY and CDR2 as SVGAGI. The CDR3 sequence is 15 residues long. The CDR3 nucleotides read TGTGCCAGCAGTCCGACAGGGGGAGACACAGATACGCAGTATTTT. This gives the protein CASSPTGGDTDTQYF.

The gene calls are TRBV11-3 and TRBJ1-3; 8 bases align to TRBD1. The trim removed 4 bases at V and 3 bases at J, leaving 11 bases unmatched. Germline V gene data show CDR1 as SGHNT and CDR2 as YENEEA. CDR3 length: 17 amino acids. CDR3 protein: CASSSRWAGGNGNTIYF. CDR3 DNA: TGTGCCAGCAGCTCCCGTTGGGCAGGGGGCAATGGAAACACCATATATTTT.

This rearrangement joins TRBV4-3 to TRBJ1-2; D call uncertain. V gave up 1 base and J gave up 4 bases, with 10 bases separating them. Per germline, CDR1 LGHNA and CDR2 YSLEER. The CDR3 covers 14 residues. The DNA for the CDR3 is TGCGCCAGCAGCCAAGGTCCCCTCGGCTATGGCTACACCTTC. Translating it yields CASSQGPLGYGYTF.

The genes are TRBV7-9 and TRBJ1-1; maybe TRBD1 (6 bases). V shed 5 bases and J shed 1 base, with 8 bases lying between them. CDR3 length equals 13 residues. CDR1 and CDR2 from the germline V gene are SEHNR and FQNEAQ (reference sequence). As DNA, the CDR3 is TGTGCCAGCAGCAGACAGGCGAACACTGAAGCTTTCTTT. Translating gives CASSRQANTEAFF.

The chain couples TRBV18 to TRBJ1-2, with a weak D call TRBD1 (5 bases). The CDR3 extends over 18 amino acids. Germline lookup yields CDR1 KGHSH and CDR2 LQKENI. The V and J ends lost 2 bases and 4 bases respectively, with 23 bases between them. The CDR3 loop reads CASSPIPPTRLGLYGYTF. CDR3 DNA: TGTGCCAGCTCACCAATACCGCCAACCCGTCTGGGACTCTATGGCTACACCTTC.

The gene calls are TRBV7-6 and TRBJ2-2, with TRBD2 matching 13 bases. The CDR3 runs 18 residues. J gave up 5 bases and V 5 bases, and 11 bases lay outside the gene matches. The germline V gene has CDR1 SGHVS and CDR2 FNYEAQ. CDR3 protein: CASSHGLAGAPRTGELFF. The CDR3 nucleotides are TGTGCCAGCAGCCACGGACTAGCGGGGGCCCCGCGGACCGGGGAGCTGTTTTTT.

The chain recombines TRBV7-9 with TRBJ1-1; TRBD1 is a possible D gene (5 bases). V lost 5 bases, J lost 11 bases, and 18 bases lay in between. Germline-derived CDR1 and CDR2 are SEHNR and FQNEAQ (reference sequence). This CDR3 comprises 13 residues. CDR3 loop: CASSQQDSSDAFF. DNA for the CDR3: TGTGCCAGCAGCCAACAGGATTCTTCAGACGCTTTCTTT.

This clone was recorded only once. The gene calls are TRBV6-1 and TRBJ2-6, with a tentative D call TRBD2 (6 bases). Germline CDR1 is MNHNS and CDR2 is SASEGT. Trimming stripped 1 base from V and 0 bases from J, with 10 bases between. The CDR3 consists of 17 residues. CDR3 DNA sequence: TGTGCCAGCAGTGAAGTGGGGCGGGGCTCTGGGGCCAACGTCCTGACTTTC. Protein: CASSEVGRGSGANVLTF.